This is a list of T cell receptor beta chains from one sample in a study of T-cell reconstitution after alpha-beta-depleted transplantation in children. In TCRdb, the PCR reads were re-called with MiXCR into one record per CDR3 protein. Of some 840,000 distinct CDR3 sequences in the sample, 15% to 20% were seen once. This specimen consisted of PBMCs, mostly from graft donor cells, obtained 360 days after TCRalphabeta/CD19-depleted stem cell transplant. The receptors stem from a male patient younger than 18 who had a stem cell transplant for acute lymphoblastic leukemia, so the T cells may come from the graft donor. Each CDR3 is given with its conserved first and last residue. A D gene is named only where the DNA matches it firmly.

d_gene	v_gene	j_gene	CDR3aa
.	TRBV5-1	TRBJ2-1	CASSLVGGRNEQFF
TRBD2	TRBV18	TRBJ2-1	CASSPLLAGVSLNEQFF
.	TRBV29-1	TRBJ2-7	CSVGDRLSYEQYF
.	TRBV3-1	TRBJ2-5	CASTQEFGRTQETQYF
.	TRBV20-1	TRBJ2-4	CSAPLGGSIAKNIQYF
.	TRBV9	TRBJ2-3	CASSVRAYTDTQYF
TRBD1	TRBV2	TRBJ1-1	CASSGQGGDMNTEAFF
.	TRBV5-1	TRBJ2-5	CASSPGTYQETQYF
TRBD2	TRBV5-1	TRBJ2-7	CASSITGGSYEQYF
.	TRBV5-6	TRBJ2-2	CASSSGTPITGELFF
TRBD1	TRBV6-4	TRBJ2-7	CASSTGTGPCF
TRBD2	TRBV11-2	TRBJ2-3	CASSPGGRPSGRANADTQYF
.	TRBV4-3	TRBJ2-7	CASSQEKQLYYEQYF
TRBD2	TRBV29-1	TRBJ2-7	CSVGGGASGISYEQYF
TRBD2	TRBV5-5	TRBJ2-1	CASSLRTSGRAPYNEQFF
.	TRBV6-4	TRBJ2-3	CASAPEDTRTDTQYF
.	TRBV3-1	TRBJ2-1	CASSHNDANNEQFF
.	TRBV11-2	TRBJ2-7	CASSLRMDTSYEQYF
TRBD1	TRBV20-1	TRBJ2-1	CSARPRQGNGYNEQFF
TRBD1	TRBV20-1	TRBJ1-2	CSARDLRNNRGRFGYTF
.	TRBV5-1	TRBJ2-7	CASGPYGPYEQYF
.	TRBV20-1	TRBJ2-1	CSAPPSQNYNEQFF
.	TRBV18	TRBJ1-4	CASSRSSAHYLTNEKLFF
.	TRBV19	TRBJ2-1	CASSLPLSSYNEQFF
TRBD2	TRBV11-2	TRBJ2-1	CASRAWGLARAEEQFF
.	TRBV6-6	TRBJ2-1	CASGTTEQFF
TRBD1	TRBV4-1	TRBJ1-2	CASSHLTGNYGYTF
.	TRBV7-6	TRBJ1-1	CASSPLLADTEAFF
TRBD1	TRBV5-1	TRBJ2-1	CASSKTGTAFLASEQFF
.	TRBV7-9	TRBJ1-2	CASSLSTIGSGYGYTF
TRBD1	TRBV7-3	TRBJ2-1	CASSLTGNEQFF
TRBD2	TRBV4-1	TRBJ2-1	CASSQDGLADNEQFF
.	TRBV7-8	TRBJ2-1	CASSLRTTYNEQFF
TRBD2	TRBV20-1	TRBJ2-1	CSAENPLAGGYNEQFF
.	TRBV27	TRBJ1-5	CASSKKTGYQPQHF
.	TRBV5-6	TRBJ2-1	CASSPLGGAPYNEQFF
.	TRBV29-1	TRBJ1-3	CSVATRGSSGNSIYF
.	TRBV12-3/TRBV12-4	TRBJ2-7	CASSLVGANYEQYF
.	TRBV2	TRBJ2-2	CASSVRVDGDNTGELFF
.	TRBV7-9	TRBJ1-1	CASSPRQRSTEAFF
.	TRBV15	TRBJ2-7	CATSRGPIEQYF
.	TRBV18	TRBJ2-3	CASSPRLSRRTDTQYF
.	TRBV5-1	TRBJ2-1	CASSRGRESSYNEQFF
TRBD2	TRBV7-9	TRBJ2-1	CASSLARGVAGANEQFF
.	TRBV7-3	TRBJ1-1	CASSLTQDMNTEAFF
TRBD1	TRBV13	TRBJ2-7	CASSLTNNHRGREQYF
.	TRBV5-5	TRBJ2-3	CASSFESVTDTQYF
.	TRBV30	TRBJ2-7	CAWSVQGIYEQYF
.	TRBV25-1	TRBJ2-7	CATQREPLGEQYF
TRBD2	TRBV20-1	TRBJ2-1	CSAKRGGGSSYNEQFF
.	TRBV12-3/TRBV12-4	TRBJ2-5	CASSWPGVRETQYF
.	TRBV6-5	TRBJ2-5	CATTGAGETQYF
.	TRBV5-1	TRBJ2-7	CASSFSAIPSYEQYF
.	TRBV4-1	TRBJ1-5	CASSQQTGVNQPQHF
TRBD2	TRBV3-1	TRBJ2-7	CASSHVGLAAYEQYF
TRBD1	TRBV7-9	TRBJ2-2	CASSLGPTGVNTGELFF
TRBD1	TRBV7-9	TRBJ2-5	CASSPGTGRQSETQYF
TRBD2	TRBV29-1	TRBJ2-3	CSAPALAGLTDTQYF